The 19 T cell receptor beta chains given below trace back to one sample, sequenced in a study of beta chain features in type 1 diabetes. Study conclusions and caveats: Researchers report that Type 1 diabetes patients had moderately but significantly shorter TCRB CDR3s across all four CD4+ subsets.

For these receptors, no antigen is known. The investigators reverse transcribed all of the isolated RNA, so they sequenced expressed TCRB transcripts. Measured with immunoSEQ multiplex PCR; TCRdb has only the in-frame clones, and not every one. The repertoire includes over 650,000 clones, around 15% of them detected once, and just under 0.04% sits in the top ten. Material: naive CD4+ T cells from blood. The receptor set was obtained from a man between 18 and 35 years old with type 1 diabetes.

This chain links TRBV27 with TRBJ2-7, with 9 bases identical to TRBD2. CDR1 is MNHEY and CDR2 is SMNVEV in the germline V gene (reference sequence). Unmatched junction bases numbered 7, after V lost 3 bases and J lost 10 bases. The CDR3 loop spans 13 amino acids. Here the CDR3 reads CASSLGGRAGQYF. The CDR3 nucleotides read TGTGCCAGCAGTTTGGGCGGGAGGGCTGGTCAGTACTTC.

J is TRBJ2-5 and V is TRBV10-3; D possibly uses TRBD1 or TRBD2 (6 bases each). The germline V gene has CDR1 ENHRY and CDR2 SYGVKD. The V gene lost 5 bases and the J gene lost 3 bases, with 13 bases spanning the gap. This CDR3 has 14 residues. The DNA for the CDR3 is TGTGCCATCAGTCAACAGGGAGGTGAAGAGACCCAGTACTTC. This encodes CAISQQGGEETQYF.

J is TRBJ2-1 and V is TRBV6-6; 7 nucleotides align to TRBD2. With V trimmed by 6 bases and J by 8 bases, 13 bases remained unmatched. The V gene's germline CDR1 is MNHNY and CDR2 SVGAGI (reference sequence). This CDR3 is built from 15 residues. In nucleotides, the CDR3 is TGTGCCAGCAGACCAGCGGGACCCTACGAGGATGAGCAGTTCTTC. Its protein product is CASRPAGPYEDEQFF.

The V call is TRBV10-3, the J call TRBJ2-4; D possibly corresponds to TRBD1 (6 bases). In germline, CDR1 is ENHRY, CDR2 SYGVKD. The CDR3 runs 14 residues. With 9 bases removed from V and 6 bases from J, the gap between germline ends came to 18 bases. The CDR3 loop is CAISSTGVGNIQYF. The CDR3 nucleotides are TGTGCCATTTCTTCGACAGGCGTGGGAAACATTCAGTACTTC.

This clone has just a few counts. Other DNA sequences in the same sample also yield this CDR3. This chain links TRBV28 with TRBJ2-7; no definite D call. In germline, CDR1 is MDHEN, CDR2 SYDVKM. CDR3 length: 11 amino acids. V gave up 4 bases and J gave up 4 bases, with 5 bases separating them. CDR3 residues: CASSSRYEQYF. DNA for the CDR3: TGTGCCAGCAGTTCTAGGTACGAGCAGTACTTC.

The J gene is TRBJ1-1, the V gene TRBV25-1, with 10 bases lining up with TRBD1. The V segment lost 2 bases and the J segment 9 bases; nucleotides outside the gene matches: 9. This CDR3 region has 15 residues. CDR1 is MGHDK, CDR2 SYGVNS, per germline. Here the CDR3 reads CASSEPRTGGDQAFF. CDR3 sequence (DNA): TGTGCCAGCAGTGAACCCCGGACAGGGGGGGATCAAGCTTTCTTT. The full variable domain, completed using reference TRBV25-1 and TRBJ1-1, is EADIYQTPRYLVIGTGKKITLECSQTMGHDKMYWYQQDPGMELHLIHYSYGVNSTEKGDLSSESTVSRIRTEHFPLTLESARPSHTSQYLCASSEPRTGGDQAFFGQGTRLTVV.

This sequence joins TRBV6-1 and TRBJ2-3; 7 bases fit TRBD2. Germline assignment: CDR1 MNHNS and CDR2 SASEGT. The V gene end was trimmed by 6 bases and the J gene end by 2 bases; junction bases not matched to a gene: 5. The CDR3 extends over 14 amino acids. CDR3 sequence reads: CASSDGGNTDTQYF. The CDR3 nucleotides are TGTGCCAGCAGCGACGGGGGGAACACAGATACGCAGTATTTT.

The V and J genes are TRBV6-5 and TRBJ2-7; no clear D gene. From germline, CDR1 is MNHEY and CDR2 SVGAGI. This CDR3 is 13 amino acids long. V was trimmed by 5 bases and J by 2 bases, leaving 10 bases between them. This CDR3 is CASSDRIPYEQYF. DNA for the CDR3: TGTGCCAGCAGTGATCGCATTCCCTACGAGCAGTACTTC.

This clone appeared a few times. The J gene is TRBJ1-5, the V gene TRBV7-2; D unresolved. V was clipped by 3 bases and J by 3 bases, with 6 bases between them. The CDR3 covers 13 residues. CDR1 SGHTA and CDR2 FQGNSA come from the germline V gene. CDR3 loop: CASSFSLNQPQHF. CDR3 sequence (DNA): TGTGCCAGCAGCTTCTCACTCAATCAGCCCCAGCATTTT.

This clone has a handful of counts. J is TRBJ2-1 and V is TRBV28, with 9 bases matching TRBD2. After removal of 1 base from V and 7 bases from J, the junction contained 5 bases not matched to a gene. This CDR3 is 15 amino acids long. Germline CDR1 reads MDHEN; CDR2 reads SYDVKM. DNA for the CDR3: TGTGCCAGCAGTTTATTTAGCGGGAGCGCAAATGAGCAGTTCTTC. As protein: CASSLFSGSANEQFF.

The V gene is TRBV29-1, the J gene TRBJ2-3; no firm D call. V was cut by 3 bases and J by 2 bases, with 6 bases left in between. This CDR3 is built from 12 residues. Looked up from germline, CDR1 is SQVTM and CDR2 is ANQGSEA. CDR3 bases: TGCAGCGTTGAGGGGATCACAGATACGCAGTATTTT. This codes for CSVEGITDTQYF.

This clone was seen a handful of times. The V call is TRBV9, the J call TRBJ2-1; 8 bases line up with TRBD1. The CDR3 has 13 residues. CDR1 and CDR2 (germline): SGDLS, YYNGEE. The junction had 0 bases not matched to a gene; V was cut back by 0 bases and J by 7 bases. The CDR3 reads CASSVGQGNEQFF. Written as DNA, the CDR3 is TGTGCCAGCAGCGTAGGACAGGGGAATGAGCAGTTCTTC.

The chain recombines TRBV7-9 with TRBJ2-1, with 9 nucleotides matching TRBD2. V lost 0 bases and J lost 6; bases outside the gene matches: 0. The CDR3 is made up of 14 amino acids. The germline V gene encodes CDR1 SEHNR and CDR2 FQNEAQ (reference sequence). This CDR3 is CASSLARGGNEQFF. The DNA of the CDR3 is TGTGCCAGCAGCTTAGCGCGGGGGGGCAATGAGCAGTTCTTC.

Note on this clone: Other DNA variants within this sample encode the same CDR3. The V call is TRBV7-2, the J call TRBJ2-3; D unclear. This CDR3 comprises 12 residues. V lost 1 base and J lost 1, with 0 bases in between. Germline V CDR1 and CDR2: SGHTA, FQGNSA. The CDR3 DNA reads TGTGCCAGCAGCTTAGGCACAGATACGCAGTATTTT. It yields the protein CASSLGTDTQYF.

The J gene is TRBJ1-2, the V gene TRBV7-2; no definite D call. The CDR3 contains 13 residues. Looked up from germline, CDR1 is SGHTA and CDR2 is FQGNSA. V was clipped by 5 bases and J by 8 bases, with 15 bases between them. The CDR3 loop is CASSPWTGNGYTF. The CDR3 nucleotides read TGTGCCAGCAGCCCTTGGACGGGGAACGGCTACACCTTC.

This chain's CDR3 is CASRPGQGYNEQFF. In DNA form, the CDR3 reads TGTGCCAGCAGACCGGGACAGGGGTACAATGAGCAGTTCTTC. The rearrangement joins TRBV27 to TRBJ2-1; TRBD1 agrees at 10 bases. There are 14 residues in the CDR3. V shed 6 bases, J shed 4 bases, and the junction held 3 bases outside the gene matches. CDR1 MNHEY and CDR2 SMNVEV come from the germline V gene (reference sequence).

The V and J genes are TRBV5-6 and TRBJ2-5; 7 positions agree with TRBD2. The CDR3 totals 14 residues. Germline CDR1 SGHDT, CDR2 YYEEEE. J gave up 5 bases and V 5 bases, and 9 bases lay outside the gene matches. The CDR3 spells CASSSGTIGETQYF. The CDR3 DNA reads TGTGCCAGCAGTTCCGGGACTATCGGTGAGACCCAGTACTTC.

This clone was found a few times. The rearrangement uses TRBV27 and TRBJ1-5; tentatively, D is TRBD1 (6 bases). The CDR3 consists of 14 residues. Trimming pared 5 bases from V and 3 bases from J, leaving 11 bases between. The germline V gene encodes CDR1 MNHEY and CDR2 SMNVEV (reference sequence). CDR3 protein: CASSRQGLNQPQHF. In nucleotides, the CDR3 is TGTGCCAGCAGTCGGCAGGGGCTCAATCAGCCCCAGCATTTT.

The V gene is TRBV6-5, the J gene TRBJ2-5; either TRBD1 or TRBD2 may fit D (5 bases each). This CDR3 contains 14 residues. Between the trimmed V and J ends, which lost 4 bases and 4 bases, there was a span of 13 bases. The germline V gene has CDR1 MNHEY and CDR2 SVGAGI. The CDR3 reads CASSSGGAGETQYF. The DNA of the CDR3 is TGTGCCAGCAGTTCAGGTGGGGCGGGAGAGACCCAGTACTTC.